The subject of this entry is one T cell receptor beta chain. The data were obtained in a study of blood T cells in healthy people across ages. It was with a sample-barcoded 5' primer and a J-beta primer mix that a second PCR of roughly 7 to 12 cycles was run. TCRdb independently ran MiXCR on the 5' RACE reads; one entry per CDR3 protein. Found here are hundreds of thousands of distinct CDR3 sequences, roughly 21% of them singletons; the top ten hold more than 3%. The source material was blood. The sequence came from a man between 65 and 85 years old in good health.

The CDR3 bases are TGTGCCAGCAGCTTAGAACCGGGACAGGGGGCCTCGCAGTATTTT. Amino acids: CASSLEPGQGASQYF. The gene calls are TRBV11-3 and TRBJ2-3, with 12 bases aligning to TRBD1. Germline V gene lookup returns CDR1 SGHNT and CDR2 YENEEA. V lost 0 bases and J lost 10; bases outside the gene matches: 5. The CDR3 is 15 residues long. Filled out from reference TRBV11-3 and TRBJ2-3, the complete variable domain reads EAGVVQSPRYKIIEKKQPVAFWCNPISGHNTLYWYLQNLGQGPELLIRYENEEAVDDSQLPKDRFSAERLKGVDSTLKIQPAELGDSAVYLCASSLEPGQGASQYFGPGTRLTVL.